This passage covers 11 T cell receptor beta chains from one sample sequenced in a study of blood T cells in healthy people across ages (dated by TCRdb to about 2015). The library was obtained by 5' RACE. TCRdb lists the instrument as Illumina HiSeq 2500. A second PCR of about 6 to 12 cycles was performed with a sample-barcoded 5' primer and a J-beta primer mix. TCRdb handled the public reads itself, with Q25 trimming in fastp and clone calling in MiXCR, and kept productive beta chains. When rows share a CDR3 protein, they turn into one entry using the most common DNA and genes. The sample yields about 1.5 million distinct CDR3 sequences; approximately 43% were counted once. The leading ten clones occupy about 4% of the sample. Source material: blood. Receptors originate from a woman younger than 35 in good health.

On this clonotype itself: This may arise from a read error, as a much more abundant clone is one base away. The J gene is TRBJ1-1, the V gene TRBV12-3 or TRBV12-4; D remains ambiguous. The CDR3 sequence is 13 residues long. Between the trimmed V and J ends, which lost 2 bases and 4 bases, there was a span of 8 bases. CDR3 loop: CASSLLMSTEAFF. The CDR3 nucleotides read TGTGCCAGCAGTTTATTGATGAGCACTGAAGCTTTCTTT.

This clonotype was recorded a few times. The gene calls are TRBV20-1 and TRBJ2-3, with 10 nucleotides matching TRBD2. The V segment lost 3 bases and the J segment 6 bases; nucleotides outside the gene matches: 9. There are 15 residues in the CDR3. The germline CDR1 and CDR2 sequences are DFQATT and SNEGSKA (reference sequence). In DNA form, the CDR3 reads TGCAGTGCTAGGCTGCCTAGCGGGAGCCCTGATACGCAGTATTTT. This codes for CSARLPSGSPDTQYF.

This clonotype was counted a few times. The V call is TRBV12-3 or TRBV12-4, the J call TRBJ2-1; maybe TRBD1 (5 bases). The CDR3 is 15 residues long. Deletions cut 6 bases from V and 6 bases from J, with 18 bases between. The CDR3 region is CASRRIGVGGNEQFF. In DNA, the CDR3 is TGTGCCAGCAGGCGGATAGGGGTAGGCGGCAATGAGCAGTTCTTC.

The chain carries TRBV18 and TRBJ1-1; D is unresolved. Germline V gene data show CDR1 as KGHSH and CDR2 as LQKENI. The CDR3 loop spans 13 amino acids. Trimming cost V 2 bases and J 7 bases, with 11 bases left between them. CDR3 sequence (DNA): TGTGCCAGCTCACCAGGAGACGGACGTGAAGCTTTCTTT. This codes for CASSPGDGREAFF.

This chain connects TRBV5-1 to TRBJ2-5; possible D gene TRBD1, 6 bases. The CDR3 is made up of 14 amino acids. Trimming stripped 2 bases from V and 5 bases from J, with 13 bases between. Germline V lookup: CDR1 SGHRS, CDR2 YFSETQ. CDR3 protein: CASSLRDTWETQYF. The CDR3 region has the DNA TGCGCCAGCAGCTTAAGGGACACTTGGGAGACCCAGTACTTC. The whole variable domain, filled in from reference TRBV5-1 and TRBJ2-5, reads KAGVTQTPRYLIKTRGQQVTLSCSPISGHRSVSWYQQTPGQGLQFLFEYFSETQRNKGNFPGRFSGRQFSNSRSEMNVSTLELGDSALYLCASSLRDTWETQYFGPGTRLLVL.

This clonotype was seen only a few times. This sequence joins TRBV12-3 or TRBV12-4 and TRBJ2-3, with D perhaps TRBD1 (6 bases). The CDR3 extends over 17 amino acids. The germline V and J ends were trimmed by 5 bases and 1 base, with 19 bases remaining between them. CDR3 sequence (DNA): TGTGCCAGCAGTCCAAACTCCAACTCAGGGGGCACAGATACGCAGTATTTT. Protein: CASSPNSNSGGTDTQYF.

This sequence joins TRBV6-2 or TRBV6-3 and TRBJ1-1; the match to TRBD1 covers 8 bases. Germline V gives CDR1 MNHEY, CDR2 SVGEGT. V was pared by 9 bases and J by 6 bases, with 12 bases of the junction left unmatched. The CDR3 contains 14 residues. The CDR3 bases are TGTGCCAGTCACCTCAGGGGGCTTTGGTCTGAAGCTTTCTTT. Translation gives CASHLRGLWSEAFF.

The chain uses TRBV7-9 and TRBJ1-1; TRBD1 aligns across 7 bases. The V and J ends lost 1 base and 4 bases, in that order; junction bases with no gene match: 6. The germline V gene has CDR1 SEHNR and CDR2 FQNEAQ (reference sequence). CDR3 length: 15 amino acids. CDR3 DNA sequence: TGTGCCAGCAGCTTAGTTACAGGGGTGGGCACTGAAGCTTTCTTT. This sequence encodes CASSLVTGVGTEAFF.

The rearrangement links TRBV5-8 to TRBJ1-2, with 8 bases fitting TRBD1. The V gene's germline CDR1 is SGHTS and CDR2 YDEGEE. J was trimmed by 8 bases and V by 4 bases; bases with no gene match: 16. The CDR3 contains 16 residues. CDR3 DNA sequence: TGTGCCAGCAGCCCCTGGACCACCGGACAGGGCGCCGGCTACACCTTC. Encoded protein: CASSPWTTGQGAGYTF.

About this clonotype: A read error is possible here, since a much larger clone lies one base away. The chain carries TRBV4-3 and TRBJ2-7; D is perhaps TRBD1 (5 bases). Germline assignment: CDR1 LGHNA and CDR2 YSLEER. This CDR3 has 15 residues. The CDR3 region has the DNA TGCGCCAACAGCCAAGCCCCCGACAGCTCCTACGAGCAGTACTTC. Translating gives CANSQAPDSSYEQYF.

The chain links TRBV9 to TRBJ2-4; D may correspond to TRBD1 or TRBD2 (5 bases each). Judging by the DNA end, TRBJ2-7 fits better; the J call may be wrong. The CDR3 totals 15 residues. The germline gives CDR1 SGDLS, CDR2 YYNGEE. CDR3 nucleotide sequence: TGTGCCAGCAGCGACACTGGGCAGGGAGACTACGAGCAGTACTTC. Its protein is CASSDTGQGDYEQYF.